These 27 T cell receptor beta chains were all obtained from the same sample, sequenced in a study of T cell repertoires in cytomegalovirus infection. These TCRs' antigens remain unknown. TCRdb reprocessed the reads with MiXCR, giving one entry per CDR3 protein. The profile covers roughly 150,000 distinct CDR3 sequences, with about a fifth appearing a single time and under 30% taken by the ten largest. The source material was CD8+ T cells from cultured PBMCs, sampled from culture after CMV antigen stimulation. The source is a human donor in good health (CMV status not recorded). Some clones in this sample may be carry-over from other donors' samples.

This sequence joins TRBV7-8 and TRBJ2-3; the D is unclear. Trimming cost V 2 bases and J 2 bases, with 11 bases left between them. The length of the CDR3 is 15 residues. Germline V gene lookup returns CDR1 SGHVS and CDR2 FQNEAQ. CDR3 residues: CASSLFAALTDTQYF. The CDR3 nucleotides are TGTGCCAGCAGCTTATTTGCGGCCCTCACAGATACGCAGTATTTT.

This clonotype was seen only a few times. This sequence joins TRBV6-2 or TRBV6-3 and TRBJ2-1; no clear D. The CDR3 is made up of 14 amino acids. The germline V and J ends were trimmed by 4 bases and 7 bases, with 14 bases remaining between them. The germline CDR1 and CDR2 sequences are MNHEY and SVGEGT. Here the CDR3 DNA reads TGTGCCAGCAGTTTTTTAAAATTAAGGAATGAGCAGTTCTTC. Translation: CASSFLKLRNEQFF.

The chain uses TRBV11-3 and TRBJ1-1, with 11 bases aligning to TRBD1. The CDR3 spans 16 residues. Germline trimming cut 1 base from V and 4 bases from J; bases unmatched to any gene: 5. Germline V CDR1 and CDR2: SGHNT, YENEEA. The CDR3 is CASSLGTGGLGTEAFF. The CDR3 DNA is TGTGCCAGCAGCTTAGGGACAGGGGGCTTGGGCACTGAAGCTTTCTTT.

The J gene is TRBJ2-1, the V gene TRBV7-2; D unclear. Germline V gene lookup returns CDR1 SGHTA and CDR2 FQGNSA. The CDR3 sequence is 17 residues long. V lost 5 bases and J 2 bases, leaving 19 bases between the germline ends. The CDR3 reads CASSPATGVGAYNEQFF. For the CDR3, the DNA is TGTGCCAGCAGCCCCGCCACCGGAGTGGGCGCCTACAATGAGCAGTTCTTC.

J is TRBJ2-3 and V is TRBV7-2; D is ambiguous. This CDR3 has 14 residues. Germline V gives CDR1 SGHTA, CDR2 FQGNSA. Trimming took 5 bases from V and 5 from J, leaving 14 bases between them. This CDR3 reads CASSPAGWLDTQYF. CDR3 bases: TGTGCCAGCAGCCCAGCCGGCTGGTTAGATACGCAGTATTTT.

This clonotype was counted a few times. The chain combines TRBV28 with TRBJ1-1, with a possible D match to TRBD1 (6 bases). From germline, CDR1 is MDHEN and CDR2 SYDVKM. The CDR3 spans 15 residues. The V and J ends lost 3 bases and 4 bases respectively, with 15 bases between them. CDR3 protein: CASSLVWGAPTEAFF. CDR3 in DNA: TGTGCCAGCAGTTTGGTCTGGGGGGCCCCCACTGAAGCTTTCTTT.

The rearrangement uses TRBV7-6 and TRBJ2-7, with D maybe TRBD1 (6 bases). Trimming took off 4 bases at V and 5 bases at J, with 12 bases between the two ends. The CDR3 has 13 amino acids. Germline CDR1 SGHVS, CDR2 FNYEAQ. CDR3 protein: CASSSPGVHEQYF. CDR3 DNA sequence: TGTGCCAGCAGCTCACCAGGGGTCCACGAGCAGTACTTC.

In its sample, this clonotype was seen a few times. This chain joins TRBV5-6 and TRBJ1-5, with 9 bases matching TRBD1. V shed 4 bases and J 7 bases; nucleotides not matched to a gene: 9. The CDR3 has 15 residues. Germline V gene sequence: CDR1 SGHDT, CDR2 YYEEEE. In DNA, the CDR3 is TGTGCCAGCAGCAGCGCCGGGACAGGGCACCAGCCCCAGCATTTT. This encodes CASSSAGTGHQPQHF.

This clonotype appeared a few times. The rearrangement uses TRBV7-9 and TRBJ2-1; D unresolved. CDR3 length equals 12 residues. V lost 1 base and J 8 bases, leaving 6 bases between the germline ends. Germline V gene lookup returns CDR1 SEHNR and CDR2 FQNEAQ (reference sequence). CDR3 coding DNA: TGTGCCAGCAGCTTAGAATCCGATGAGCAGTTCTTC. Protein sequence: CASSLESDEQFF. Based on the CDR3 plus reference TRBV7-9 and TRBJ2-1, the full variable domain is DTGVSQNPRHKITKRGQNVTFRCDPISEHNRLYWYRQTLGQGPEFLTYFQNEAQLEKSRLLSDRFSAERPKGSFSTLEIQRTEQGDSAMYLCASSLESDEQFFGPGTRLTVL.

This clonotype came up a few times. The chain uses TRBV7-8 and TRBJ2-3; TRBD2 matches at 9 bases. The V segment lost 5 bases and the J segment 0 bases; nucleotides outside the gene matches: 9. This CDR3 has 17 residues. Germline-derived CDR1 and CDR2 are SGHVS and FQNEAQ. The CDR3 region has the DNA TGTGCCAGCAGCCCCTGGACTAGCGTACCTAGCACAGATACGCAGTATTTT. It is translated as CASSPWTSVPSTDTQYF.

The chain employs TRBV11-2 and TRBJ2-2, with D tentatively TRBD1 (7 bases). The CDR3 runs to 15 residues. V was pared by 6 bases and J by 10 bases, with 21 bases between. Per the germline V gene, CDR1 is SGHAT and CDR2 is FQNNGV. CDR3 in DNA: TGTGCCAGCAGACATCCGGGACAGACGGGAGAGGAGCTGTTTTTT. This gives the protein CASRHPGQTGEELFF.

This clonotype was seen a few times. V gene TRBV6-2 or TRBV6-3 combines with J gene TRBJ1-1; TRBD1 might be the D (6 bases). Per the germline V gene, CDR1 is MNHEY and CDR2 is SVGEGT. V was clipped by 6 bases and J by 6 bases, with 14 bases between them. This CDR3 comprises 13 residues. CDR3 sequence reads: CASRLSGGPEAFF. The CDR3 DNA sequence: TGTGCCAGCAGGCTGTCGGGGGGCCCTGAAGCTTTCTTT.

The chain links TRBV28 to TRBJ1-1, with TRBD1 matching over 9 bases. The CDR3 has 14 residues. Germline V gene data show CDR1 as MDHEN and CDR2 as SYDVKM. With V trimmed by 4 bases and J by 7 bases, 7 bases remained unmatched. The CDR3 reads CASSSRTGAVEAFF. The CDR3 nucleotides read TGTGCCAGCAGTTCGAGGACAGGGGCGGTTGAAGCTTTCTTT.

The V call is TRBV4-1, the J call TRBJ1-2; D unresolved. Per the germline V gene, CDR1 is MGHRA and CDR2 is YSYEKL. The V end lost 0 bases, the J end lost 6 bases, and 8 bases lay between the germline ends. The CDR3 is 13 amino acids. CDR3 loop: CASSQEVGNGYTF. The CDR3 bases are TGCGCCAGCAGCCAAGAAGTGGGGAATGGCTACACCTTC.

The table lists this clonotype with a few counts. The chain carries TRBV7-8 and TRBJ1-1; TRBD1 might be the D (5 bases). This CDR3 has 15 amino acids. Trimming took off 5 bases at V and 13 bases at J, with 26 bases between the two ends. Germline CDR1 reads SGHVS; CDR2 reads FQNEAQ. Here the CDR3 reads CASSRGVARAEQDFF. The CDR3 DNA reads TGTGCCAGCAGCCGGGGGGTTGCCAGGGCCGAACAGGATTTCTTT.

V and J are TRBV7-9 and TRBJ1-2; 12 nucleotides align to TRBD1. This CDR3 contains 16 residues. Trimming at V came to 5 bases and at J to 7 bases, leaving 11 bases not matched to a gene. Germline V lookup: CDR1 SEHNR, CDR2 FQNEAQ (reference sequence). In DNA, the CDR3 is TGTGCCAGCAGCCCACCGACGGGACAGGGGGCGCGTGGCTACACCTTC. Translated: CASSPPTGQGARGYTF.

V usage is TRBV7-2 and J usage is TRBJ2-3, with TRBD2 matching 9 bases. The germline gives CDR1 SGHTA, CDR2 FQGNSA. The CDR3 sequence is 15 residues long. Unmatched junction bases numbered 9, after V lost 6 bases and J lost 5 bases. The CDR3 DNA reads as TGTGCCAGCAGTTTTGCGGGGGGGGACAAAGATACGCAGTATTTT. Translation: CASSFAGGDKDTQYF.

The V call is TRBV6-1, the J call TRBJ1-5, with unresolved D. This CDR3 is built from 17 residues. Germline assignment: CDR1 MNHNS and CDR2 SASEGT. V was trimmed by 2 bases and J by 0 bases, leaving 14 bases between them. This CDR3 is CASSESSVLASNQPQHF. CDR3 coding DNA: TGTGCCAGCAGTGAATCGTCTGTCCTAGCTAGCAATCAGCCCCAGCATTTT.

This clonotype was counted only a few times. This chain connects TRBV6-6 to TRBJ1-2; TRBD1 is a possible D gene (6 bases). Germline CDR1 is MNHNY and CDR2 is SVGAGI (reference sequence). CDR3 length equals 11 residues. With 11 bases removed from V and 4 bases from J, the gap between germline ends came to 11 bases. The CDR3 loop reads CAGGASYGYTF. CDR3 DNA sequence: TGTGCCGGGGGGGCTAGCTATGGCTACACCTTC.

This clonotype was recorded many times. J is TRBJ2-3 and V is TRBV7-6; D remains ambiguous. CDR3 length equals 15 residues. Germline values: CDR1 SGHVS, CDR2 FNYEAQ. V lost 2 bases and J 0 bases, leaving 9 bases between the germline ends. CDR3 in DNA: TGTGCCAGCAGCTTACCGGGCCCGAGCACAGATACGCAGTATTTT. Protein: CASSLPGPSTDTQYF.

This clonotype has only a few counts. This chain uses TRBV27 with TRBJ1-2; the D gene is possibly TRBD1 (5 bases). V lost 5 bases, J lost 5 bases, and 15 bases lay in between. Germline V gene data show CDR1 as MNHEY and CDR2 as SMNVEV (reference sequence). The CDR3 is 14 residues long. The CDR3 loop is CASSPPGPRYGYTF. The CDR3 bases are TGTGCCAGCAGTCCACCAGGGCCTCGGTATGGCTACACCTTC.

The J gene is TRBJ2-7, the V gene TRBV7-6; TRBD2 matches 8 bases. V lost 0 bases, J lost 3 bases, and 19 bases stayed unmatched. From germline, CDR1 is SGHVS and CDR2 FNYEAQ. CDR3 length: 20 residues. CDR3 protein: CASSLAVNAGGSSPGYEQYF. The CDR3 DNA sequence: TGTGCCAGCAGCTTAGCCGTGAATGCGGGAGGCTCTTCCCCCGGCTACGAGCAGTACTTC.

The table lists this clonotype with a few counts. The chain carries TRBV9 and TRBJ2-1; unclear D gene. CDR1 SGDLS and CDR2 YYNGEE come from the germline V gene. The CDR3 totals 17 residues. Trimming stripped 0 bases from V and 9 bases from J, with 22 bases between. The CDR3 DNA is TGTGCCAGCAGCGTAGAGATCCAAGCACCTTCTACGGGTGAGCAGTTCTTC. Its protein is CASSVEIQAPSTGEQFF. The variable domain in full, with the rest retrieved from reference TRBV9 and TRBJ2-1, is DSGVTQTPKHLITATGQRVTLRCSPRSGDLSVYWYQQSLDQGLQFLIQYYNGEERAKGNILERFSAQQFPDLHSELNLSSLELGDSALYFCASSVEIQAPSTGEQFFGPGTRLTVL.

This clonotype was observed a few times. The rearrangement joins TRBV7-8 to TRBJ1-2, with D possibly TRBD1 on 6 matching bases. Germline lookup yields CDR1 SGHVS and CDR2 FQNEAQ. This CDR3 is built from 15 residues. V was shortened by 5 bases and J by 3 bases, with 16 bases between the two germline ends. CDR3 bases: TGTGCCAGCAGCCCACGGGGGGGCAGACACTATGGCTACACCTTC. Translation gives CASSPRGGRHYGYTF.

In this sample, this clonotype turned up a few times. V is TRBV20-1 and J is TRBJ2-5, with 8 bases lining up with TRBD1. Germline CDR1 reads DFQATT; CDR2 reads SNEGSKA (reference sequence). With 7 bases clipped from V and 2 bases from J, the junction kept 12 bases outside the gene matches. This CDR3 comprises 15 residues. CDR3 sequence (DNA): TGCAGTGGGGATGTGGGACAGGATTTTCAAGAGACCCAGTACTTC. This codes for CSGDVGQDFQETQYF.

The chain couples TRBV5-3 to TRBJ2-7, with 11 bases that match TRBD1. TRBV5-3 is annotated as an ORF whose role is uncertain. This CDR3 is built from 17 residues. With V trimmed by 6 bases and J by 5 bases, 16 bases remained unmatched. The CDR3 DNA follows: TGTGCCAGAAACCATAGCCAACCGGGACAGGGGGAGGACGAGCAGTACTTC. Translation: CARNHSQPGQGEDEQYF.

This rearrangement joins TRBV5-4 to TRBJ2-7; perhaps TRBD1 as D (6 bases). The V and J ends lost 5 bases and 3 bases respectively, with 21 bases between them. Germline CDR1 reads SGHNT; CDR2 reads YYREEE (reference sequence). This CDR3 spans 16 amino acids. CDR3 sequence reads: CASSFLDRLPDYEQYF. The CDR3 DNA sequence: TGTGCCAGCAGTTTTCTCGACAGGCTCCCGGACTACGAGCAGTACTTC.